This T cell receptor beta chain is drawn from a study of blood T cell repertoires in COVID-19. Study context: From T cells, B-cell-depleted T cells, or PBMCs came the material, which was cDNA or gDNA.

All enrollees were about 18 to 89 years old and from fewer than 25 US areas. Participants reported their clinical history, and cohort assignment relied on those reports. Cohort 3 recovered donors had two negative PCRs, clearance, or symptom resolution. The CDR3 has 15 amino acids. Per the germline V gene, CDR1 is SGDLS and CDR2 is YYNGEE. V lost 2 bases and J lost 6, with 12 bases in between. Repertoires were generated with immunoSEQ multiplex PCR, while TCRdb's copy carries only in-frame clones and drops some. The sample has some 250,000 clones, around 89% seen once; the top ten hold roughly 8.6%. The chain uses TRBV9 and TRBJ1-6, with D possibly being TRBD1 (6 bases). The receptor was derived from a man aged 35-49 years who had recovered from COVID-19. The sequencing sample was made of PBMCs or T cells enriched from blood (not recorded which). CDR3 bases: TGTGCCAGCAGCGTCGCCGGGACAATTAATTCACCCCTCCACTTT. It is translated as CASSVAGTINSPLHF.